The entry that follows covers one TCR beta chain sequence. The antigen is not known. This record belongs to a study of post-analysis software for immune sequencing data. In the study overall: Patients with relapsing-remitting, secondary progressive and progressive-relapsing multiple sclerosis courses were all represented. Whole-study results and caveats: Relative to controls, patients had a few TRBV segments at higher frequency, with TRBV5-6, TRBV5-1 and TRBV20-1 among these. Controls' normalized Chao1 diversity significantly exceeded that of multiple sclerosis patients.

Incorporated into the TCR beta cDNA libraries were unique molecular identifiers, which served to reduce PCR and sequencing biases. Input of roughly 0.9 to 11 million T cells yielded 400,000 to 550,000 cDNA molecules. TCRdb passed the PCR reads through MiXCR, listing each CDR3 protein once. The table shows 700,000 to 900,000 distinct CDR3 sequences, with roughly 46% occurring only once. Germline V gene sequence: CDR1 SGDLS, CDR2 YYNGEE. This CDR3 is 15 amino acids long. The origin of this receptor is a girl between 10 and 17 years old with multiple sclerosis. V usage is TRBV9 and J usage is TRBJ2-5; 8 nucleotides match TRBD1. TRBJ2-7 matches the DNA end more closely, so the J call is doubtful. Sequenced material: blood. This chain's CDR3 is CASSSRDRPSYEQYF. CDR3 in DNA: TGTGCCAGCAGTTCTCGGGACAGGCCCTCCTACGAGCAGTACTTC.